The sequence of this T cell receptor beta chain was determined in a study of control samples from healthy donors and cancer patients (dated by TCRdb to between 2020 and 2021). V and J are truncated by 5 bases and 5 bases respectively, leaving an intervening sequence of 10 bases. The germline V gene gives CDR1 as SGHNT and CDR2 as YENEEA. The CDR3 runs 13 residues from the cysteine to the phenylalanine. CDR3 DNA only is kept here, 39 bases in frame from base 1. To note about this clone: Its binding antigen is unknown. No per-base quality is available; no much larger clone lies one base away.

Library preparation used the immunoSEQ multiplex PCR assay. In its TCRdb copy, this immuneACCESS table keeps in-frame sequences only and misses some clones. Where compared with another copy, unresolved V genes explain less than half of these, and the others have no known cause. The sample yields 100,000 or so clones; 80% to 90% were counted once. Around 14% of the sample belongs to the ten largest clones. Sequencing was performed on blood. The TCR comes from a woman aged 45-60 years in good health. The chain is assembled from TRBV11-3 and TRBJ1-5, with the D gene too uncertain to name. CDR3 sequence: CASSAREDQPQHF. The sequenced DNA is TGTGCCAGCAGCGCCCGGGAAGATCAGCCCCAGCATTTT.